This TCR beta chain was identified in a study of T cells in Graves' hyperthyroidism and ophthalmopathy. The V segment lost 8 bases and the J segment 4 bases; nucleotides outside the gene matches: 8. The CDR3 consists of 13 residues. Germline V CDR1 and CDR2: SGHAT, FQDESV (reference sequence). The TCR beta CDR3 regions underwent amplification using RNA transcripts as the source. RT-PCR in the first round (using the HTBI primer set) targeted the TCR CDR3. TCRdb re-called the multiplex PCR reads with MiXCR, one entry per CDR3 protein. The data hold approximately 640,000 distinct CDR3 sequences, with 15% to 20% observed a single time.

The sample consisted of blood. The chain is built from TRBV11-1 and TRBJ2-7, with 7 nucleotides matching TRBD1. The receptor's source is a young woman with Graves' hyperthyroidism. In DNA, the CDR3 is TGTGCCAGCCGCAACACAGGGGCATACGAGCAGTACTTC. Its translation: CASRNTGAYEQYF. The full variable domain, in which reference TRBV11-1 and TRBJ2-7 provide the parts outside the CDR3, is EAEVAQSPRYKITEKSQAVAFWCDPISGHATLYWYRQILGQGPELLVQFQDESVVDDSQLPKDRFSAERLKGVDSTLKIQPAELGDSAMYLCASRNTGAYEQYFGPGTRLTVT.